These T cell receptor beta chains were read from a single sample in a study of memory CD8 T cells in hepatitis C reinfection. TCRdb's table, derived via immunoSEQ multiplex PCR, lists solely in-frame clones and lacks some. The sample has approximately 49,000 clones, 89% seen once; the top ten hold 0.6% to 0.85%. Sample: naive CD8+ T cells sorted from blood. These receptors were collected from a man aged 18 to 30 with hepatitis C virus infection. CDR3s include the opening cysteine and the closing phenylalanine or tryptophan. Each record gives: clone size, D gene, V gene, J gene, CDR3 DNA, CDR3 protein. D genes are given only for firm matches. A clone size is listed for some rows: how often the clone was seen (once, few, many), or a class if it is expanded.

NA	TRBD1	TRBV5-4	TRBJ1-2	TGTGCCAGCAGCGGGGGACAGGGAAACTATGGCTACACCTTC	CASSGGQGNYGYTF
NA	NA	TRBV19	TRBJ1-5	TGTGCCAGTAGTATTACAGGGACAATGAATCAGCCCCAGCATTTT	CASSITGTMNQPQHF
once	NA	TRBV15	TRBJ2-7	TGTGCCACCAGCAGAGCCATTGAGGGTTCGAAGCAGTACTTC	CATSRAIEGSKQYF
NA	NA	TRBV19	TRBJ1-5	TGTGCCAGTAGTATGGTGAGCGGCAGGTATAGCAACCAGCCCCAGCATTTT	CASSMVSGRYSNQPQHF
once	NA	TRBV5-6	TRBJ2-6	TGTGCCAGCAGCTGGGACAAGAGTGGGGCCAACGTCCTGACTTTC	CASSWDKSGANVLTF
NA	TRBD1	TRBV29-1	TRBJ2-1	TGCAGCGTTGATCGGACAGGAAATTACAATGAGCAGTTCTTC	CSVDRTGNYNEQFF
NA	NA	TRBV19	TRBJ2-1	TGTGCCAGTAGTCCTGGGGGGGGCCCTGGGCATGAGCAGTTCTTC	CASSPGGGPGHEQFF
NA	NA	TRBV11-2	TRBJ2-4	TGTGCCAGCAGCCCAGACATGTTAGCCAAAAACATTCAGTACTTC	CASSPDMLAKNIQYF
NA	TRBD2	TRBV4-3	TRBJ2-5	TGCGCCAGCAGCCAGTCACTAGCGGGGGGAGGAGAGACCCAGTACTTC	CASSQSLAGGGETQYF
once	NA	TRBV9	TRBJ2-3	TGTGCCAGCAGCGTAGGGAGGGGAACAGATACGCAGTATTTT	CASSVGRGTDTQYF
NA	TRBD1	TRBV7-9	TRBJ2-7	TGTGCCAGCAGCCGTGGAGACAGGGGCCACGAGCAGTACTTC	CASSRGDRGHEQYF
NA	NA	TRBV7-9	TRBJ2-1	TGTGCCAGCAGCTTAGTGGGTGGGGGCGATGAGCAGTTCTTC	CASSLVGGGDEQFF
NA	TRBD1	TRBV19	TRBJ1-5	TGTGCCAGTAGTACAGGGGGCAGTCAGCCCCAGCATTTT	CASSTGGSQPQHF
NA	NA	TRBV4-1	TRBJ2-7	TGCGCCAGCCGAGGTGCTGGGGCCTCCGAGCAGTACTTC	CASRGAGASEQYF
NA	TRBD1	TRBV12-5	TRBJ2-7	TGTGCTAGTGGTTCACCTCAGGACAGGGGGCAAAAAGGATCCTACGAGCAGTACTTC	CASGSPQDRGQKGSYEQYF
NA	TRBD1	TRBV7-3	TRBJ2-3	TGTGCCAGCAGTTCTAGTGACAGGGGGCGGCAGTATTTT	CASSSSDRGRQYF
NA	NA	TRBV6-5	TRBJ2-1	TGTGCCAGCAGTTACGAGGGCTCCTACAATGAGCAGTTCTTC	CASSYEGSYNEQFF
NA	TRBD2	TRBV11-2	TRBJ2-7	TGTGCCAGCAGCTTAGCGGGAGGCTCCTACGAGCAGTACTTC	CASSLAGGSYEQYF
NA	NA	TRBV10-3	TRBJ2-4	TGTGCCATCAGTGAGGCGGCAGGGCCAACAGTGGGAAACATTCAGTACTTC	CAISEAAGPTVGNIQYF
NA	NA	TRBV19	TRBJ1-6	TGTGCCAGTAGTATGGGCCAGGGGAATTCACCCCTCCACTTT	CASSMGQGNSPLHF
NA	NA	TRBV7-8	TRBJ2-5	TGTGCCAGCAGCGAATCGGGGGAGACCCAGTACTTC	CASSESGETQYF
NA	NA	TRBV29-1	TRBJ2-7	TGCAGCGCCCGGACATACTACGAGCAGTACTTC	CSARTYYEQYF
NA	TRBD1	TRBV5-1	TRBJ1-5	TGCGCCAGCAGCGTGGGACAGGGGGTGCAGCCCCAGCATTTT	CASSVGQGVQPQHF
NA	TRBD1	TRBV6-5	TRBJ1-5	TGTGCCAGCAGTCAGGGGGGTAGTAGCAATCAGCCCCAGCATTTT	CASSQGGSSNQPQHF
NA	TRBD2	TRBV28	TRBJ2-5	TGTGCCAGCAGTTTCTCGTCTAGCGGACAAGAGACCCAGTACTTC	CASSFSSSGQETQYF
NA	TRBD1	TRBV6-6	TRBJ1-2	TGTGCCAGCAGCGCGACAGGGAAGAATAGCTATGGCTACACCTTC	CASSATGKNSYGYTF
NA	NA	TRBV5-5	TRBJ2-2	TGTGCCAGCCATCCGGAAGGAGACGCCCGGGAGCTGTTTTTT	CASHPEGDARELFF
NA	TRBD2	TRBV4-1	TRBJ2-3	TGCGCCAGCAGGTGGACTAGCGGGAGACTCACAGATACGCAGTATTTT	CASRWTSGRLTDTQYF
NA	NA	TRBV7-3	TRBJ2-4	TGTGCCAGCAGCTTAGTGGGGGGTAGTAGGGACATTCAGTACTTC	CASSLVGGSRDIQYF
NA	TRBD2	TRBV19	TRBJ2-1	TGTGCCAGTAGTATTTTTCTAGCGGGTAGCTCCTACAATGAGCAGTTCTTC	CASSIFLAGSSYNEQFF
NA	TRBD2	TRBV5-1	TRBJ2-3	TGCGCCAGCAGTGAGGGACTAGCGGGAGACCCAGATACGCAGTATTTT	CASSEGLAGDPDTQYF
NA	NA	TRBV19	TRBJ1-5	TGTGCCAGTAGTAGGGTCAGGGCTCAGCCCCAGCATTTT	CASSRVRAQPQHF
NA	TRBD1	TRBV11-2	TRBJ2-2	TGTGCCAGCAGCAACCGGGACAGGGGAAACACCGGGGAGCTGTTTTTT	CASSNRDRGNTGELFF
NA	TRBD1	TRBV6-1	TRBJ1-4	TGTGCCAGCAGTGTGGGACAGAGAAATGAAAAACTGTTTTTT	CASSVGQRNEKLFF
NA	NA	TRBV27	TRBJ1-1	TGTGCCAGCAGTTTATCGACGGGGGGCAGCACTGAAGCTTTCTTT	CASSLSTGGSTEAFF
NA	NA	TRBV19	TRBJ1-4	TGTGCCAGCCCCCCCGCAGCGGGCTACGGAACTAATGAAAAACTGTTTTTT	CASPPAAGYGTNEKLFF
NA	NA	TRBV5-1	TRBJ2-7	TGCGCCAGCAGCCCGTGGGGTACAGGGCAAAGGAGCTACGAGCAGTACTTC	CASSPWGTGQRSYEQYF
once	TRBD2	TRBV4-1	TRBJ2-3	TGCGCCAGCAGCCAAGATGGGCTAGCGGGGGAAGATACGCAGTATTTT	CASSQDGLAGEDTQYF
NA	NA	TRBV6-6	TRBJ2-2	TGTGCCAGCAGCATTTCAACCGGGGAGCTGTTTTTT	CASSISTGELFF
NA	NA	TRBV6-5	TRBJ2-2	TGTGCCAGCAGCTGGCACACCGGGGAGCTGTTTTTT	CASSWHTGELFF